The 2 T cell receptor beta chains reported below all come from one sample, sequenced in a study of T cells after yellow fever vaccination. One entry per CDR3 protein results from TCRdb running MiXCR on the 5' RACE reads. This repertoire shows approximately 250,000 distinct CDR3 sequences, roughly 3.5% found once; its top ten account for about a fifth. Specimen: PBMCs, collected 15 days after the yellow fever booster vaccination. Source of these receptors: a man aged 18-30 years who received the YFV17D yellow fever vaccine.

In this sample, this clonotype turned up many times. This chain joins TRBV6-6 and TRBJ2-3; 15 positions match TRBD2. V lost 0 bases to trimming and J lost 0 bases; unmatched junction nucleotides: 7. Germline lookup yields CDR1 MNHNY and CDR2 SVGAGI (reference sequence). CDR3 length equals 20 residues. CDR3 in amino acids: CASSYSIVGLAGGSTDTQYF. The CDR3 DNA follows: TGTGCCAGCAGTTACTCGATAGTAGGACTAGCGGGGGGGAGCACAGATACGCAGTATTTT.

This clonotype was counted many times. This chain uses TRBV18 with TRBJ1-6; maybe TRBD1 (5 bases). Trimming stripped 2 bases from V and 9 bases from J, with 8 bases between. Per germline, CDR1 KGHSH and CDR2 LQKENI. The CDR3 is 13 residues long. The CDR3 loop reads CASSPGGISPLHF. The CDR3 DNA follows: TGTGCCAGCTCACCAGGGGGGATTTCACCCCTCCACTTT.